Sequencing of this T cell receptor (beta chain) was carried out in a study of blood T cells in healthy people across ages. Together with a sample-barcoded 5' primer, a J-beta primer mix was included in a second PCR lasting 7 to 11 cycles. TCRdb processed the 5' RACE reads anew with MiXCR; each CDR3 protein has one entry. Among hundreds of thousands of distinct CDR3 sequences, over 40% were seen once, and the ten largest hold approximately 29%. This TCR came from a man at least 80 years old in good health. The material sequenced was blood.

The CDR3 nucleotides are TGCAGCGTTGGAAGGAGGGACTATGGCTACACCTTC. Translating it yields CSVGRRDYGYTF. The chain combines TRBV29-1 with TRBJ1-2; unclear D gene. From germline, CDR1 is SQVTM and CDR2 ANQGSEA. The germline V and J ends were trimmed by 4 bases and 3 bases, with 9 bases remaining between them. The CDR3 length is 12 residues.